Each of the 22 T cell receptor beta chains below was sequenced from the same sample in a study of untreated major depressive disorder. Sequencing used immunoSEQ multiplex PCR; TCRdb keeps in-frame clones, though not all of them. Of 20,000 to 25,000 clones listed, just under 90% were seen once; the top ten hold more than 0.45%. Material: CD4+ T cells from PBMCs. The source is a woman aged 40 to 49 in good health.

The chain is built from TRBV5-4 and TRBJ2-1, with TRBD2 matching over 8 bases. Germline V CDR1 and CDR2: SGHNT, YYREEE (reference sequence). The CDR3 loop spans 13 amino acids. The CDR3 here is CASGTPEYNEQFF. CDR3 sequence (DNA): TGTGCTAGCGGGACCCCGGAATACAATGAGCAGTTCTTC.

The V and J genes are TRBV5-4 and TRBJ2-1; the D gene is possibly TRBD1 (5 bases). This CDR3 region has 13 residues. Germline CDR1 reads SGHNT; CDR2 reads YYREEE (reference sequence). The V end lost 5 bases, the J end lost 9 bases, and 15 bases lay between the germline ends. The CDR3 here is CASRGLLSSEQFF. As DNA, the CDR3 is TGTGCCAGCAGGGGGCTGCTTAGTAGTGAGCAGTTCTTC.

The table lists this clone with a count of one. V usage is TRBV6-1 and J usage is TRBJ1-3; D is ambiguous. This CDR3 region has 14 residues. Trimming removed 2 bases at V and 5 bases at J, with 10 bases between. Per germline, CDR1 MNHNS and CDR2 SASEGT. CDR3 nucleotides: TGTGCCAGCAGTGAATTGGATTCCAGAAACACCATATATTTT. Its protein is CASSELDSRNTIYF.

This rearrangement joins TRBV10-3 to TRBJ2-5; D may correspond to TRBD1 or TRBD2 (5 bases each). In germline, CDR1 is ENHRY, CDR2 SYGVKD. V dropped 4 bases and J dropped 4 bases, with 7 bases sitting between them. This CDR3 comprises 12 residues. The CDR3 coding sequence is TGTGCCATCAGTGGGGGGTCAGAGACCCAGTACTTC. Encoded protein: CAISGGSETQYF.

The V call is TRBV10-1, the J call TRBJ2-3, with D maybe TRBD2 (6 bases). Germline values: CDR1 WNHNN, CDR2 SYGVQD (reference sequence). The germline V and J ends were trimmed by 2 bases and 3 bases, with 12 bases remaining between them. The CDR3 is 15 amino acids. The CDR3 sequence is CASSEGKGGTDTQYF. The CDR3 DNA is TGCGCCAGCAGTGAGGGTAAAGGAGGGACAGATACGCAGTATTTT.

The V gene is TRBV14, the J gene TRBJ1-3, with 8 bases that match TRBD1. The V and J ends lost 0 bases and 5 bases, in that order; junction bases with no gene match: 6. This CDR3 spans 16 amino acids. Germline CDR1 and CDR2: SGHDN and FVKESK. The CDR3 is CASSQDVGTGRNTIYF. Here the CDR3 DNA reads TGTGCCAGCAGCCAAGACGTCGGGACAGGCAGAAACACCATATATTTT.

V gene TRBV19 combines with J gene TRBJ2-7; 9 bases are shared with TRBD2. Germline assignment: CDR1 LNHDA and CDR2 SQIVND (reference sequence). This CDR3 has 14 residues. V lost 7 bases and J lost 5; bases outside the gene matches: 9. The CDR3 DNA follows: TGTGCCAGTAAGCGGACTAGCGAGACCCACGAGCAGTACTTC. This sequence encodes CASKRTSETHEQYF.

The chain carries TRBV2 and TRBJ2-5, with 9 bases aligning to TRBD2. V lost 9 bases to trimming and J lost 2 bases; unmatched junction nucleotides: 7. The CDR3 loop spans 14 amino acids. CDR1 and CDR2 (germline): SNHLY, FYNNEI. The chain's CDR3 is CASIAGEGQETQYF. CDR3 DNA: TGTGCCAGTATAGCGGGAGAGGGTCAAGAGACCCAGTACTTC.

This clone was observed a handful of times. V is TRBV7-9 and J is TRBJ2-2; TRBD1 matches at 7 bases. CDR3 length: 16 amino acids. Looked up from germline, CDR1 is SEHNR and CDR2 is FQNEAQ (reference sequence). V was clipped by 4 bases and J by 2 bases; unmatched bases: 7. The CDR3 here is CASSSATGINTGELFF. CDR3 in DNA: TGTGCCAGCAGCTCGGCGACAGGGATAAACACCGGGGAGCTGTTTTTT. Filled out from reference TRBV7-9 and TRBJ2-2, the complete variable domain reads DTGVSQNPRHKITKRGQNVTFRCDPISEHNRLYWYRQTLGQGPEFLTYFQNEAQLEKSRLLSDRFSAERPKGSFSTLEIQRTEQGDSAMYLCASSSATGINTGELFFGEGSRLTVL.

The chain recombines TRBV5-4 with TRBJ1-1; no firm D call. The germline V gene encodes CDR1 SGHNT and CDR2 YYREEE (reference sequence). The CDR3 loop spans 14 amino acids. Trimming took off 3 bases at V and 7 bases at J, with 16 bases between the two ends. The CDR3, as DNA: TGTGCCAGCAGCTCCCCGACATCGGTAAATGAAGCTTTCTTT. This sequence encodes CASSSPTSVNEAFF.

This rearrangement joins TRBV6-5 to TRBJ2-7; 10 bases are shared with TRBD1. This CDR3 has 14 amino acids. V shed 6 bases and J 0 bases; nucleotides not matched to a gene: 2. Germline V gene data show CDR1 as MNHEY and CDR2 as SVGAGI. The CDR3 coding sequence is TGTGCCAGCAGCCGGGACAGGGGCTCCTACGAGCAGTACTTC. This codes for CASSRDRGSYEQYF.

The V gene is TRBV18, the J gene TRBJ2-1, with a tentative D call TRBD2 (5 bases). Germline V lookup: CDR1 KGHSH, CDR2 LQKENI. Trimming left V 4 bases short and J 10 bases short, with 14 bases between. CDR3 length: 13 residues. The chain's CDR3 is CASSRGEAEEQFF. For the CDR3, the DNA is TGTGCCAGCTCACGGGGAGAAGCGGAAGAGCAGTTCTTC.

The chain has TRBV30 and TRBJ2-2, with D perhaps matching TRBD1 (6 bases). Trimming cost V 2 bases and J 5 bases, with 12 bases left between them. This CDR3 has 14 amino acids. The germline CDR1 and CDR2 sequences are GTSNPN and SVGIG (reference sequence). The CDR3: CAWSLGAWTGELFF. The CDR3 bases are TGTGCCTGGAGTCTGGGGGCATGGACCGGGGAGCTGTTTTTT.

J is TRBJ2-1 and V is TRBV27; TRBD1 agrees at 7 bases. This CDR3 has 15 residues. The ends lost 6 bases at V and 6 bases at J; junction bases unmatched: 11. From germline, CDR1 is MNHEY and CDR2 SMNVEV (reference sequence). The CDR3 DNA is TGTGCCAGCAGCCAAAACAGGGGAAGGGGCAATGAGCAGTTCTTC. This translates into CASSQNRGRGNEQFF.

This chain links TRBV2 with TRBJ1-1, with D unclear. Germline V gene lookup returns CDR1 SNHLY and CDR2 FYNNEI. The CDR3 runs to 11 residues. V lost 10 bases to trimming and J lost 6 bases, with 12 bases between them. The CDR3 DNA sequence: TGTGCCATCACACTTGGCCCTGAAGCTTTCTTT. It translates to CAITLGPEAFF.

The rearrangement joins TRBV11-2 to TRBJ2-2; a possible D gene is TRBD1 (5 bases). Germline V gene sequence: CDR1 SGHAT, CDR2 FQNNGV. CDR3 size: 13 residues. V was cut by 5 bases and J by 8 bases, with 12 bases left in between. CDR3 in amino acids: CASSLVRTGELFF. The CDR3 DNA is TGTGCCAGCAGCCTAGTGCGGACAGGGGAGCTGTTTTTT. Full variable domain (outside the CDR3, taken from reference TRBV11-2 and TRBJ2-2): EAGVAQSPRYKIIEKRQSVAFWCNPISGHATLYWYQQILGQGPKLLIQFQNNGVVDDSQLPKDRFSAERLKGVDSTLKIQPAKLEDSAVYLCASSLVRTGELFFGEGSRLTVL.

The chain joins TRBV10-2 to TRBJ2-7, with TRBD2 matching 13 bases. V gave up 3 bases and J gave up 7 bases; unmatched junction bases: 3. This CDR3 region has 14 residues. Per the germline V gene, CDR1 is WSHSY and CDR2 is SAAADI. CDR3 sequence: CASSDGLAGEEQYF. CDR3 sequence (DNA): TGCGCCAGCAGTGACGGACTAGCGGGAGAGGAGCAGTACTTC.

V and J are TRBV5-6 and TRBJ2-3; 10 bases are a match to TRBD2. CDR1 SGHDT and CDR2 YYEEEE come from the germline V gene. The V segment lost 4 bases and the J segment 4 bases; nucleotides outside the gene matches: 6. The length of the CDR3 is 15 residues. The CDR3 protein is CASSPLAGIADTQYF. The CDR3 region has the DNA TGTGCCAGCAGCCCACTAGCGGGGATAGCAGATACGCAGTATTTT.

The genes are TRBV19 and TRBJ2-3, with D possibly TRBD1 on 7 matching bases. The CDR3 contains 19 residues. V lost 4 bases to trimming and J lost 0 bases, with 23 bases between them. Germline V gene data show CDR1 as LNHDA and CDR2 as SQIVND (reference sequence). CDR3 in amino acids: CASSKRSGGFILSTDTQYF. CDR3 bases: TGTGCCAGTAGTAAGCGCTCAGGGGGGTTTATACTCAGCACAGATACGCAGTATTTT.

The chain combines TRBV4-1 with TRBJ2-7; 9 bases match TRBD2. Germline V CDR1 and CDR2: MGHRA, YSYEKL. V trimming: 2 bases; J trimming: 4 bases; junction bases outside the gene matches: 12. This CDR3 is 17 amino acids long. In DNA form, the CDR3 reads TGCGCCAGCAGCCAAATTTTCCCCCGACTAGCGGAATACGAGCAGTACTTC. Translated, it gives CASSQIFPRLAEYEQYF.

The chain joins TRBV5-1 to TRBJ2-5; TRBD1 might be the D (6 bases). The V gene's germline CDR1 is SGHRS and CDR2 YFSETQ. CDR3 length: 17 amino acids. With 0 bases removed from V and 2 bases from J, the gap between germline ends came to 17 bases. The CDR3 nucleotides read TGCGCCAGCAGCTTGGCCCCGGCGGCAGGGGTTCAAGAGACCCAGTACTTC. Amino acids: CASSLAPAAGVQETQYF.

V is TRBV6-5 and J is TRBJ2-7, with a tentative D call TRBD1 (6 bases). The CDR3 runs 13 residues. Germline lookup yields CDR1 MNHEY and CDR2 SVGAGI. The V and J ends lost 1 base and 6 bases respectively, with 10 bases between them. CDR3 residues: CASSYLDSGEQYF. The DNA of the CDR3 is TGTGCCAGCAGTTACTTGGACAGCGGCGAGCAGTACTTC.